What follows describes a single T cell receptor beta chain. What it binds is not known. Unique molecular identifiers tagged the TCR beta cDNA libraries. MiXCR, run by TCRdb on the PCR reads, gives a single entry per CDR3 protein. Of approximately 570,000 distinct CDR3 sequences in the sample, about 40% are singletons; the top ten hold under 2%. This record belongs to a study of post-analysis software for immune sequencing data. Study-wide context: Some patients lacked subtype; others had relapsing-remitting, secondary progressive or progressive-relapsing disease. Overall study findings and caveats: Compared against controls, patients with multiple sclerosis displayed significantly lower normalized Chao1 diversity. By F measure, samples from a shared preparation batch strongly co-clustered.

This sequence was found in a girl aged 10 to 17 with multiple sclerosis. The sample was blood.

The CDR3 here is CASSTSMRGEQPQHF. In DNA form, the CDR3 reads TGTGCCAGCAGCACCTCGATGCGGGGAGAACAGCCCCAGCATTTT. V usage is TRBV7-8 and J usage is TRBJ1-5, with D uncertain. The CDR3 totals 15 residues. Trimming removed 5 bases at V and 7 bases at J, with 18 bases between. The germline CDR1 and CDR2 sequences are SGHVS and FQNEAQ.